A selection of T cell receptor beta chains follows, all from one sample in a study of blood T cell repertoires in COVID-19. Sequencing used immunoSEQ multiplex PCR; TCRdb keeps in-frame clones, though not all of them. There are about 180,000 clones in the sample; roughly 84% occur only once, and roughly 7% lies in the top ten. The specimen was peripheral blood. Source of these receptors: a man aged 45-65 years with active or convalescent COVID-19. Each CDR3 is given without its conserved first and last residue.

TRBV2	TRBJ2-2	ASSRGGTGELF
TRBV27	TRBJ2-2	ASSWDRRTGELF
TRBV19	TRBJ1-1	ASSPEGPGGTLNTEAF
TRBV15	TRBJ1-4	ATSKDRGRNEKLF
TRBV7-9	TRBJ1-3	ASSLAGVYTIY
TRBV7-8	TRBJ1-1	ASSQSTGLTEAF
TRBV9	TRBJ1-3	ASSLGRDRNTIY
TRBV11-3	TRBJ1-1	ASSRDTYTEAF
TRBV27	TRBJ1-1	ASSTGELVLGEAF
TRBV24-1	TRBJ2-4	ATSGLAENIQY
TRBV4-3	TRBJ2-2	ASSQDQRGGLGELF
TRBV5-4	TRBJ2-2	ASSLAARPTGELF
TRBV18	TRBJ2-3	ASSPQRGARDTQY
TRBV9	TRBJ1-4	ASSVGQGGEKLF
TRBV24-1	TRBJ1-2	ATSDRGVGEKYGYT
TRBV29-1	TRBJ2-7	SVEDGGGDEQY
TRBV2	TRBJ1-2	ASTPTGESYGYT
TRBV7-9	TRBJ2-3	ASSLEATDTQY
TRBV6-5	TRBJ1-2	ASSPTTNYGYT
TRBV10-3	TRBJ2-1	AGRDREVDEQF
TRBV30	TRBJ1-1	AWSALLEAF
TRBV3-1/TRBV3-2	TRBJ2-7	ASSPPGGSYEQY
TRBV7-2	TRBJ2-7	ASSTNRDTLEQY
TRBV28	TRBJ2-2	ASSLGGVNGELF
TRBV2	TRBJ2-2	ASRIMGTVTGELF
TRBV4-2	TRBJ2-1	ASSSTSGGIYNEQF
TRBV7-9	TRBJ1-4	ASSLGGTAYYNEKLF
TRBV19	TRBJ1-4	ASSYRGGATNEKLF
TRBV19	TRBJ1-6	ASSIVGRTIVDSPLH
TRBV13	TRBJ2-1	ASSHTTSGSNNEQF
TRBV6-1	TRBJ1-6	ASSENRGLNNSPLH
TRBV29-1	TRBJ2-7	SAGAHTEQY
TRBV6-5	TRBJ2-3	ASSRQGDTQY
TRBV27	TRBJ1-5	ASSPGQGVFGGNQPQH
TRBV7-8	TRBJ2-3	ASSLWTDRPNTDTQY
TRBV7-2	TRBJ1-2	ASSLGIANYGYT
TRBV4-1	TRBJ2-1	ASSPRTSGRPSEQF
TRBV11-3	TRBJ2-6	ASSWPGKGANVLT
TRBV3-1/TRBV3-2	TRBJ1-6	ASSPGPTGSPLH
TRBV5-1	TRBJ2-7	ASSAGGAGDVEQY
TRBV27	TRBJ2-7	ASSTFTGTGVWEQY
TRBV30	TRBJ2-7	AWFNRDRPGEQY
TRBV3-1/TRBV3-2	TRBJ1-5	ASSQTGNEGNQPQH
TRBV20-1	TRBJ1-4	SASGRLNEKLF
TRBV24-1	TRBJ2-5	ATSDPTQETQY
TRBV15	TRBJ2-2	ATSRVKGNGELF
TRBV5-1	TRBJ2-2	ASSLAGTGMTGELF
TRBV7-6	TRBJ1-1	ASSLGQGIRTEAF
TRBV5-1	TRBJ1-1	ASSLGGPGTEAF
TRBV19	TRBJ2-1	ASSILRRTVYNEQF
TRBV7-3	TRBJ2-2	ASSLSGRDTGELF
TRBV2	TRBJ2-4	ASRIQAPGGIQY
TRBV9	TRBJ2-7	ASSVAPGGDYEQY
TRBV5-5	TRBJ1-1	ASSPQGRTEAF
TRBV19	TRBJ1-1	ASSIGRNTEAF